This TCR beta chain was recorded in a study of OX40 agonist ivuxolimab in advanced cancers. General observations from the study: The work left the antigen specificity of expanded peripheral T cells undetermined. Partial responders dosed at 0.1-3.0 mg/kg displayed clonal expansion ranking among the lowest.

Profiling relied on immunoSEQ multiplex PCR, and the TCRdb table lists in-frame clones only, not all of them. Of tens of thousands of clones in the sample, under 95% were seen once. With 3 bases removed from V and 3 bases from J, the gap between germline ends came to 17 bases. Germline V gene data show CDR1 as MDHEN and CDR2 as SYDVKM. The CDR3 has 16 amino acids. As for this clone: The antigen remains unidentified.

With autoimmune disease history or systemic immunosuppression, patients were excluded. With baseline, cycle 4 day 1, and cycle 7 day 1 as timepoints, blood was sampled. This TCR derives from an adult with an advanced solid tumor such as melanoma, head and neck, liver or kidney cancer. The sample in question was CD4+ or CD8+ T cells sorted from blood, obtained in a trial of the OX40 agonist ivuxolimab. The genes are TRBV28 and TRBJ1-2; tentatively, D is TRBD1 (5 bases). The CDR3, as DNA: TGTGCCAGCAGTTTCCTGGGAGGGGCTGGGGACTATGGCTACACCTTC. Protein: CASSFLGGAGDYGYTF.